The following is a T cell receptor (beta chain) sequence with its context. Its target is unknown. Germline V gene sequence: CDR1 LGHDT, CDR2 YNNKEL (reference sequence). V was shortened by 2 bases and J by 9 bases, with 10 bases between the two germline ends. The CDR3 is 12 amino acids. Stimulation used approximately 9.5 ug/mL lysate from CMV-infected fibroblasts. CD40L-negative CD69-negative CD45RO-high memory CD4+ T cells were sorted as populations depleted of antigen-responding cells. Donors had CD4+ T cell counts above 400 cells/uL and were CMV-seropositive. Anti-CD28/CD49d costimulation, CD40-blocking antibody and enfuvirtide were given to CD8-depleted PBMCs for 15 to 20 hours. The data were obtained in a study of persistence of HIV-infected CD4 T cells. For the study at large: CD4+ T cells responding to CMV or HIV-1 Gag were isolated. Points from the study as a whole: Degenerate expanded CDR3beta sequences were enriched among CMV- and Gag-responding cells.

The libraries were made with immunoSEQ version 4 in survey mode. Some clones are missing from TCRdb's copy, which holds only in-frame ones; the method was immunoSEQ multiplex PCR. The top ten clones hold under 7.5% of a sample with tens of thousands of clones, about 81% of them seen once. The sequence was collected from an adult woman with HIV who was CMV-seropositive. The specimen comprised CD4+ T cells sorted from PBMCs after approximately 19-hour stimulation, sampled from a patient who received antiretroviral therapy. The chain has TRBV3-1 (or the pseudogene TRBV3-2) and TRBJ1-2; D call uncertain. The CDR3 DNA follows: TGTGCCAGCAGCCAATTAACAGCCCGCTACACCTTC. It yields the protein CASSQLTARYTF.